Sequencing of this T cell receptor (beta chain) was carried out in a study of cytomegalovirus exposure and HLA in healthy donors. The study's findings and limits: It was in a later analysis that TCR association rates were seen to vary by HLA locus, highest for DRB1 and lowest for HLA-C. Listed as cytomegalovirus-associated were about 160 TCR beta chains. A previous analysis found most TCR beta V segments productive roughly 90% or roughly 30% of the time.

The primer mix had 60 Vbeta and 13 Jbeta primers. Libraries were prepared by immunoSEQ multiplex PCR; TCRdb keeps only in-frame clonotypes and omits some of them. Of approximately 150,000 clones in the sample, around 78% were seen once. Despite likely unrecorded immune exposures, the donors were nominally healthy at the time of sampling. CDR1 is SGHKS, CDR2 YYEKEE, per germline (reference sequence). The CDR3 consists of 15 residues. The V gene lost 9 bases and the J gene lost 0 bases, with 13 bases spanning the gap. In regard to this clone: The antigen is not known.

This TCR came from a woman between 18 and 29 years old in good health and CMV-seronegative. This sequence joins TRBV5-5 and TRBJ2-6; tentatively, D is TRBD1 (6 bases). Sequenced sample: PBMCs. The CDR3 here is CATKWGPSGANVLTF. The CDR3, as DNA: TGTGCCACTAAATGGGGGCCCTCTGGGGCCAACGTCCTGACTTTC.